This TCR beta chain came from a study of shared clonotypes between healthy human individuals. Trimming left V 2 bases short and J 4 bases short, with 11 bases between. CDR1 MGHDK and CDR2 SYGVNS come from the germline V gene. This CDR3 is built from 14 residues. Assay: immunoSEQ multiplex PCR; the TCRdb copy retains only in-frame clones and omits some. Of fewer than 550,000 clones listed, approximately 79% are singletons. V usage is TRBV25-1 and J usage is TRBJ2-5; no clear D gene. Source material: PBMCs. The TCR comes from a woman between 40 and 50 years old in good health. Some clones in this sample may be carry-over from other donors' samples. The CDR3 bases are TGTGCCAGCAGTGAACGGCCATTCGGAGAGACCCAGTACTTC. Translating gives CASSERPFGETQYF.